These T cell receptor beta chains were read from a single sample in a study of blood T cells in healthy people across ages. TCRdb re-called the 5' RACE reads with MiXCR, one entry per CDR3 protein. The sample yields 700,000 to 900,000 distinct CDR3 sequences, about 26% seen once. The data also belong to a second study, concerning T cells of mothers and their children.

The sample was blood. The receptor set was obtained from a boy under 18 in good health. CDR3s include the opening cysteine and the closing phenylalanine or tryptophan. D genes are given only for firm matches. Not every row has a clone size; where given, it reads once, few, many or a size class.

V: TRBV29-1
D: NA
J: TRBJ2-3
size: NA
CDR3: CSLGSDTQYF
DNA: TGCAGCCTCGGGTCAGATACGCAGTATTTT

V: TRBV9
D: NA
J: TRBJ2-7
size: NA
CDR3: CASSVEVRPGEQYF
DNA: TGTGCCAGCAGCGTAGAAGTCAGGCCGGGGGAGCAGTACTTC

V: TRBV15
D: NA
J: TRBJ1-3
size: many
CDR3: CATSRGGGADGNTIYF
DNA: TGTGCCACCAGCAGAGGAGGGGGAGCAGATGGAAACACCATATATTTT

V: TRBV23-1
D: TRBD1
J: TRBJ1-4
size: few
CDR3: CASSQSRDRSPFNEKLFF
DNA: TGCGCCAGCAGTCAATCGCGGGACAGGTCCCCTTTTAATGAAAAACTGTTTTTT

V: TRBV19
D: TRBD2
J: TRBJ2-7
size: few
CDR3: CASSAFLAGGGYEQYF
DNA: TGTGCCAGTAGTGCATTCCTAGCGGGGGGCGGCTACGAGCAGTACTTC

V: TRBV12-3/TRBV12-4
D: NA
J: TRBJ1-4
size: few
CDR3: CASSFGTGYEKLFF
DNA: TGTGCCAGCAGTTTTGGGACCGGCTATGAAAAACTGTTTTTT

V: TRBV28
D: NA
J: TRBJ2-2
size: NA
CDR3: CASSLTRGGELFF
DNA: TGTGCCAGCAGTCTCACCAGGGGCGGGGAGCTGTTTTTT

V: TRBV7-2
D: NA
J: TRBJ1-2
size: many
CDR3: CASEKEGGRSIVGGYTF
DNA: TGTGCCAGCGAAAAAGAGGGGGGGCGGTCTATCGTCGGCGGCTACACCTTC

V: TRBV3-1
D: TRBD1
J: TRBJ2-7
size: NA
CDR3: CASSPNRGSYEQYF
DNA: TGTGCCAGCAGCCCCAACAGGGGTTCCTACGAGCAGTACTTC

V: TRBV12-3/TRBV12-4
D: TRBD1
J: TRBJ2-5
size: many
CDR3: CASSLQGARETQYF
DNA: TGTGCCAGCAGTTTACAGGGGGCCAGGGAGACCCAGTACTTC